These 17 T cell receptor beta chains originate from one sample sequenced in a study of blood T cell repertoires in COVID-19. Clones were read by immunoSEQ multiplex PCR, and TCRdb kept only the in-frame ones, dropping some. The data hold 470,000 or so clones, with approximately 83% observed a single time. The sequenced sample consisted of peripheral blood. The receptors originated from a human donor in a cohort sampled during active COVID-19.

As to this clone: Other DNA sequences of this sample code for an identical CDR3. The CDR3 spells CASSLGLAGVETQYF. CDR3 sequence (DNA): TGTGCCAGCAGCTTAGGGCTAGCGGGAGTGGAGACCCAGTACTTC. This chain uses TRBV7-9 with TRBJ2-5; 10 nucleotides line up with TRBD2. V gave up 1 base and J gave up 5 bases; unmatched junction bases: 4. The CDR3 consists of 15 residues. Germline values: CDR1 SEHNR, CDR2 FQNEAQ (reference sequence).

The chain recombines TRBV3-1 (or the pseudogene TRBV3-2) with TRBJ1-1; TRBD1 might be the D (6 bases). Trimming shortened V by 4 bases and J by 4 bases, and 19 bases separated the two germline ends. Germline V gene lookup returns CDR1 LGHDT and CDR2 YNNKEL (reference sequence). CDR3 length: 16 amino acids. CDR3 DNA sequence: TGTGCCAGCAGCCCAGAGACAGGAACGTTGGGCACTGAAGCTTTCTTT. Its translation: CASSPETGTLGTEAFF.

The chain joins TRBV7-9 to TRBJ2-7; 9 positions agree with TRBD2. V shed 5 bases and J 0 bases; nucleotides not matched to a gene: 8. Germline V CDR1 and CDR2: SEHNR, FQNEAQ (reference sequence). The CDR3 spans 16 residues. This CDR3 reads CASSQEPSGISYEQYF. In nucleotides, the CDR3 is TGTGCCAGCAGCCAAGAACCTAGCGGGATCTCCTACGAGCAGTACTTC.

This clone is a singleton in its sample. V usage is TRBV6-5 and J usage is TRBJ1-1; D is undetermined. CDR1 and CDR2 from the germline V gene are MNHEY and SVGAGI. V was pared by 10 bases and J by 3 bases, with 12 bases between. The CDR3 has 12 residues. The CDR3 DNA reads as TGTGCCATTAACGAGCGGGACACTGAAGCTTTCTTT. This encodes CAINERDTEAFF.

The table lists this clone with a count of one. This chain connects TRBV9 to TRBJ2-5; D is ambiguous. CDR1 SGDLS and CDR2 YYNGEE come from the germline V gene. V shed 0 bases and J shed 3 bases, with 15 bases lying between them. The CDR3 totals 16 residues. The chain's CDR3 is CASSVGEARPEETQYF. CDR3 sequence (DNA): TGTGCCAGCAGCGTAGGAGAGGCGAGGCCCGAAGAGACCCAGTACTTC. Together with reference TRBV9 and TRBJ2-5, the CDR3 gives the full variable domain: DSGVTQTPKHLITATGQRVTLRCSPRSGDLSVYWYQQSLDQGLQFLIQYYNGEERAKGNILERFSAQQFPDLHSELNLSSLELGDSALYFCASSVGEARPEETQYFGPGTRLLVL.

This clone was seen only a few times. This chain links TRBV6-6 with TRBJ1-3; 7 bases are a match to TRBD1. Germline loops: CDR1 MNHNY, CDR2 SVGAGI (reference sequence). The J segment lost 0 bases and the V segment lost 7 bases, leaving 6 bases of the junction unmatched. This CDR3 contains 15 residues. This chain's CDR3 is CASIIRDSSGNTIYF. The CDR3 nucleotides are TGTGCCAGCATTATCCGGGACAGCTCTGGAAACACCATATATTTT.

The chain joins TRBV3-1 (or the pseudogene TRBV3-2) to TRBJ1-2; D is perhaps TRBD1 (6 bases). Trimming cost V 4 bases and J 3 bases, with 15 bases left between them. The CDR3 extends over 15 amino acids. CDR1 is LGHDT and CDR2 is YNNKEL in the germline V gene (reference sequence). The CDR3 region has the DNA TGTGCCAGCAGCCGTTTAGGGGGGGGATACTATGGCTACACCTTC. Residues: CASSRLGGGYYGYTF.

The chain combines TRBV7-2 with TRBJ1-1; no definite D call. Germline CDR1 and CDR2: SGHTA and FQGNSA. The V and J ends lost 1 base and 5 bases respectively, with 14 bases between them. The CDR3 consists of 15 residues. DNA of the CDR3: TGTGCCAGCAGCTTAGACGCTGCGCGGGGTACTGAAGCTTTCTTT. This codes for CASSLDAARGTEAFF.

The rearrangement joins TRBV14 to TRBJ2-1; 11 nucleotides match TRBD2. Germline V gene data show CDR1 as SGHDN and CDR2 as FVKESK. J lost 6 bases, V lost 4 bases, and 8 bases had no gene match. The CDR3 contains 16 residues. CDR3 in amino acids: CASSRTSGSTVNEQFF. DNA for the CDR3: TGTGCCAGCAGCCGAACTAGCGGGAGCACGGTCAATGAGCAGTTCTTC.

This sequence joins TRBV19 and TRBJ2-4, with 7 bases aligning to TRBD1. Germline CDR1 and CDR2: LNHDA and SQIVND (reference sequence). The length of the CDR3 is 16 residues. The V segment lost 5 bases and the J segment 0 bases; nucleotides outside the gene matches: 7. CDR3 sequence (DNA): TGTGCCAGTAGTTCACAGGGGAAGTTAGCCAAAAACATTCAGTACTTC. Encoded protein: CASSSQGKLAKNIQYF.

The chain recombines TRBV19 with TRBJ2-3; maybe TRBD2 (6 bases). The length of the CDR3 is 15 residues. Trimming left V 7 bases short and J 1 base short, with 15 bases between. Per the germline V gene, CDR1 is LNHDA and CDR2 is SQIVND (reference sequence). CDR3 amino acids: CASTERARGTDTQYF. DNA of the CDR3: TGTGCCAGTACCGAGCGGGCCCGGGGCACAGATACGCAGTATTTT.

The CDR3: CASSPNRAAYGYTF. The CDR3 DNA follows: TGTGCCAGCTCACCAAACAGGGCGGCCTATGGCTACACCTTC. This chain connects TRBV18 to TRBJ1-2; D possibly corresponds to TRBD1 (6 bases). Trimming stripped 2 bases from V and 4 bases from J, with 11 bases between. The CDR3 totals 14 residues. The germline gives CDR1 KGHSH, CDR2 LQKENI.

The chain recombines TRBV7-9 with TRBJ1-3; no reliable D call. V lost 4 bases and J 4 bases, leaving 20 bases between the germline ends. Germline lookup yields CDR1 SEHNR and CDR2 FQNEAQ (reference sequence). The CDR3 totals 17 residues. CDR3 DNA sequence: TGTGCCAGCAGCTCGCCCCGGACGGGAGGCTTCGGAAACACCATATATTTT. This translates into CASSSPRTGGFGNTIYF.

The rearrangement joins TRBV29-1 to TRBJ2-5, with TRBD1 matching over 10 bases. The germline gives CDR1 SQVTM, CDR2 ANQGSEA. The CDR3 is 14 amino acids. The junction had 8 bases not matched to a gene; V was cut back by 3 bases and J by 7 bases. The CDR3 loop reads CSVDSTGGEGTQYF. The CDR3 DNA reads as TGCAGCGTTGACTCGACAGGGGGCGAGGGGACCCAGTACTTC. Based on the CDR3 plus reference TRBV29-1 and TRBJ2-5, the full variable domain is SAVISQKPSRDICQRGTSLTIQCQVDSQVTMMFWYRQQPGQSLTLIATANQGSEATYESGFVIDKFPISRPNLTFSTLTVSNMSPEDSSIYLCSVDSTGGEGTQYFGPGTRLLVL.

The chain employs TRBV15 and TRBJ2-4; no firm D call. The ends were cut back, 5 bases at V and 1 base at J, with 6 bases in the middle. The CDR3 is made up of 13 amino acids. Germline V gene lookup returns CDR1 LNHNV and CDR2 YYDKDF (reference sequence). The CDR3, as DNA: TGTGCCACCAGCCCCCGGGCCAAAAACATTCAGTACTTC. Encoded protein: CATSPRAKNIQYF.

CDR3 residues: CASSLAMGQGVFHEQYF. CDR3 nucleotide sequence: TGTGCCAGCAGCTTAGCGATGGGACAGGGTGTTTTCCACGAGCAGTACTTC. The chain combines TRBV11-2 with TRBJ2-7, with 9 bases aligning to TRBD1. V lost 1 base to trimming and J lost 5 bases; unmatched junction nucleotides: 12. Germline V lookup: CDR1 SGHAT, CDR2 FQNNGV. The CDR3 length is 17 residues.

DNA for the CDR3: TGTGCCTGGAGTGGCTATCTCGAGCAGTACTTC. Protein: CAWSGYLEQYF. This chain joins TRBV30 and TRBJ2-7; D gene unclear. The V gene lost 1 base and the J gene lost 6 bases, with 7 bases spanning the gap. Germline CDR1 and CDR2: GTSNPN and SVGIG (reference sequence). This CDR3 is built from 11 residues.